A single sample gave rise to the 25 T cell receptor beta chains below, sequenced in a study of cytomegalovirus exposure and HLA in healthy donors. In the PCR, 60 Vbeta and 13 Jbeta primers were used. Libraries were prepared by immunoSEQ multiplex PCR; TCRdb keeps only in-frame clonotypes and omits some of them. The data show tens of thousands of clones, around 66% seen once. The sequenced sample consisted of PBMCs. These receptors were collected from a young man in good health and CMV-seronegative.

This clone was seen more than once but under ten times. The chain links TRBV4-2 to TRBJ1-5, with 7 nucleotides matching TRBD1. Per the germline V gene, CDR1 is LGHNA and CDR2 is YNFKEQ. This CDR3 is built from 15 residues. The junction had 4 bases not matched to a gene; V was cut back by 0 bases and J by 5 bases. The chain's CDR3 is CASSQDPGGDQPQHF. The CDR3 region has the DNA TGTGCCAGCAGCCAAGATCCAGGGGGTGATCAGCCCCAGCATTTT.

The chain carries TRBV28 and TRBJ1-5; D is unclear. With 6 bases removed from V and 0 bases from J, the gap between germline ends came to 12 bases. Germline V gene data show CDR1 as MDHEN and CDR2 as SYDVKM. The CDR3 sequence is 15 residues long. The CDR3 region is CASRGGIYSNQPQHF. CDR3 sequence (DNA): TGTGCCAGCAGGGGAGGCATTTATAGCAATCAGCCCCAGCATTTT.

A word on this clone: The junction differs from germline at one of its ends, possibly a read error. The chain is built from TRBV30 and TRBJ2-2; D is perhaps TRBD2 (7 bases). From germline, CDR1 is GTSNPN and CDR2 SVGIG (reference sequence). CDR3 length: 14 residues. This CDR3 is CVWKRDTNTGELFF. In DNA form, the CDR3 reads TGTGTCTGGAAGCGGGACACGAACACCGGGGAGCTGTTTTTT.

This chain connects TRBV5-1 to TRBJ2-7; no firm D call. The CDR3 has 14 residues. The V end was cut by 4 bases, the J end by 3 bases, with 14 bases between. Germline V gene data show CDR1 as SGHRS and CDR2 as YFSETQ. The CDR3 region is CASSPQAADYEQYF. DNA of the CDR3: TGCGCCAGCAGCCCCCAGGCAGCCGACTACGAGCAGTACTTC.

The chain joins TRBV30 to TRBJ1-1, with D hard to call. Germline CDR1 is GTSNPN and CDR2 is SVGIG (reference sequence). Deletions cut 0 bases from V and 5 bases from J, with 10 bases between. CDR3 length: 13 amino acids. The CDR3 spells CAWSVPGRTEAFF. The DNA of the CDR3 is TGTGCCTGGAGTGTACCCGGGAGGACTGAAGCTTTCTTT.

The V and J genes are TRBV9 and TRBJ2-5, with 7 bases identical to TRBD2. This CDR3 spans 14 amino acids. Germline V gene sequence: CDR1 SGDLS, CDR2 YYNGEE. Trimming cost V 0 bases and J 7 bases; bases outside gene matches: 6. The CDR3, as DNA: TGTGCCAGCAGCGTAGCGGCGGGAGAGGTGACCCAGTACTTC. Amino acids: CASSVAAGEVTQYF.

Worth noting for this clone: At one end, the junction sequence differs from germline, possibly due to a read error. The chain joins TRBV7-9 to TRBJ2-3, with 10 bases fitting TRBD2. The germline CDR1 and CDR2 sequences are SEHNR and FQNEAQ (reference sequence). This CDR3 region has 18 residues. CDR3: CASRLDVDQLAGPDTQYF. CDR3 coding DNA: TGTGCCAGCAGATTAGATGTAGATCAACTAGCGGGACCAGATACGCAGTATTTT.

In this sample, this clone turned up a few times. This chain uses TRBV28 with TRBJ1-2, with 9 bases fitting TRBD1. CDR1 and CDR2 from the germline V gene are MDHEN and SYDVKM. There are 14 residues in the CDR3. Unmatched junction bases numbered 9, after V lost 6 bases and J lost 7 bases. This chain's CDR3 is CASSPGTGTRGYTF. As DNA, the CDR3 is TGTGCCAGCAGCCCCGGGACAGGGACGCGTGGCTACACCTTC.

The V gene is TRBV5-4, the J gene TRBJ1-2; 7 bases are a match to TRBD1. Germline V gives CDR1 SGHNT, CDR2 YYREEE (reference sequence). V shed 3 bases and J 1 base; nucleotides not matched to a gene: 6. CDR3 length: 15 amino acids. The CDR3 region has the DNA TGTGCCAGCAGCTCCGGGACAGTACTTAACTATGGCTACACCTTC. It is translated as CASSSGTVLNYGYTF.

The chain uses TRBV4-3 and TRBJ2-1; 13 bases line up with TRBD2. V was pared by 6 bases and J by 9 bases, with 8 bases of the junction left unmatched. This CDR3 is 15 amino acids long. CDR1 is LGHNA and CDR2 is YSLEER in the germline V gene. The CDR3 is CASSETSGRQGEQFF. DNA for the CDR3: TGCGCCAGCAGTGAGACTAGCGGGAGGCAGGGTGAGCAGTTCTTC.

The chain is built from TRBV9 and TRBJ1-2; D gene uncertain. The V and J ends lost 3 bases and 3 bases respectively, with 6 bases between them. This CDR3 comprises 12 residues. Germline V gene lookup returns CDR1 SGDLS and CDR2 YYNGEE. CDR3 bases: TGTGCCAGCAGCGCCCTTGACTATGGCTACACCTTC. Translation: CASSALDYGYTF. The full variable domain, with the rest looked up from reference TRBV9 and TRBJ1-2, is DSGVTQTPKHLITATGQRVTLRCSPRSGDLSVYWYQQSLDQGLQFLIQYYNGEERAKGNILERFSAQQFPDLHSELNLSSLELGDSALYFCASSALDYGYTFGSGTRLTVV.

This clone has just one count. This chain joins TRBV4-1 and TRBJ2-7; tentatively, D is TRBD2 (6 bases). Per the germline V gene, CDR1 is MGHRA and CDR2 is YSYEKL. The CDR3 contains 15 residues. The germline V and J ends were trimmed by 8 bases and 2 bases, with 19 bases remaining between them. CDR3 in amino acids: CASSPGLASTYEQYF. CDR3 nucleotide sequence: TGCGCCAGCTCGCCCGGGCTAGCGTCGACCTACGAGCAGTACTTC.

The CDR3 protein is CASSFRQGKNEQYF. The CDR3 nucleotides are TGCGCCAGCAGCTTCCGGCAGGGGAAAAACGAGCAGTACTTC. The chain combines TRBV5-1 with TRBJ2-7, with D maybe TRBD1 (6 bases). This CDR3 has 14 amino acids. CDR1 is SGHRS, CDR2 YFSETQ, per germline. Trimming stripped 2 bases from V and 5 bases from J, with 14 bases between.

This chain joins TRBV11-2 and TRBJ2-7, with D tentatively TRBD2 (6 bases). The CDR3 length is 16 residues. CDR1 is SGHAT and CDR2 is FQNNGV in the germline V gene. With 3 bases removed from V and 5 bases from J, the gap between germline ends came to 20 bases. The CDR3 DNA sequence: TGTGCCAGCAGCTTCAACCGGCCTTGGACTAATAACGAGCAGTACTTC. It yields the protein CASSFNRPWTNNEQYF.

The rearrangement uses TRBV5-1 and TRBJ2-7; 11 bases agree with TRBD2. Germline lookup yields CDR1 SGHRS and CDR2 YFSETQ. J was trimmed by 3 bases and V by 3 bases; bases with no gene match: 5. This CDR3 has 15 amino acids. CDR3 DNA sequence: TGCGCCAGCAGCTCGCTAGCGGGAGGTTTCTACGAGCAGTACTTC. The encoded protein is CASSSLAGGFYEQYF.

This clone was observed a single time. V gene TRBV29-1 combines with J gene TRBJ1-1; 7 bases map to TRBD1. The CDR3 is made up of 19 amino acids. J gave up 0 bases and V 5 bases, and 21 bases lay outside the gene matches. CDR1 and CDR2 from the germline V gene are SQVTM and ANQGSEA. Here the CDR3 reads CSVWDPLADRENMNTEAFF. DNA of the CDR3: TGCAGCGTTTGGGATCCCCTTGCTGACAGGGAGAACATGAACACTGAAGCTTTCTTT.

V gene TRBV27 combines with J gene TRBJ2-1; 14 bases match TRBD2. The CDR3 sequence is 14 residues long. Germline V gene lookup returns CDR1 MNHEY and CDR2 SMNVEV (reference sequence). With 6 bases clipped from V and 8 bases from J, the junction kept 3 bases outside the gene matches. Written as DNA, the CDR3 is TGTGCCAGCAGCCCGGGACTAGCGGGAGATGAGCAGTTCTTC. It encodes CASSPGLAGDEQFF.

The chain uses TRBV9 and TRBJ2-5, with 10 bases identical to TRBD1. The V segment lost 0 bases and the J segment 4 bases; nucleotides outside the gene matches: 3. There are 15 residues in the CDR3. Germline lookup yields CDR1 SGDLS and CDR2 YYNGEE. In DNA, the CDR3 is TGTGCCAGCAGCGTAGAGACAGGGGGCTTAGAGACCCAGTACTTC. It translates to CASSVETGGLETQYF.

The CDR3 loop is CASSSPDTVNEKLFF. CDR3 bases: TGTGCCAGCAGTTCCCCGGACACCGTTAATGAAAAACTGTTTTTT. V gene TRBV28 combines with J gene TRBJ1-4; D is possibly TRBD1 (5 bases). Trimming left V 4 bases short and J 4 bases short, with 13 bases between. The germline CDR1 and CDR2 sequences are MDHEN and SYDVKM. This CDR3 has 15 residues. The variable domain in full, completed from reference TRBV28 and TRBJ1-4, reads DVKVTQSSRYLVKRTGEKVFLECVQDMDHENMFWYRQDPGLGLRLIYFSYDVKMKEKGDIPEGYSVSREKKERFSLILESASTNQTSMYLCASSSPDTVNEKLFFGSGTQLSVL.

This clone was seen just once. The chain is built from TRBV7-2 and TRBJ1-2; TRBD1 agrees at 8 bases. Germline-derived CDR1 and CDR2 are SGHTA and FQGNSA. V shed 5 bases and J 4 bases; nucleotides not matched to a gene: 6. This CDR3 spans 14 amino acids. The DNA for the CDR3 is TGTGCCAGCAGCGCCGGGACAGGAGCCTATGGCTACACCTTC. This gives the protein CASSAGTGAYGYTF. Drawing the rest from reference TRBV7-2 and TRBJ1-2, the complete variable domain is GAGVSQSPSNKVTEKGKDVELRCDPISGHTALYWYRQSLGQGLEFLIYFQGNSAPDKSGLPSDRFSAERTGGSVSTLTIQRTQQEDSAVYLCASSAGTGAYGYTFGSGTRLTVV.

This rearrangement joins TRBV2 to TRBJ2-1; D call uncertain. The CDR3 totals 10 residues. V was shortened by 5 bases and J by 9 bases, with 5 bases between the two germline ends. The germline gives CDR1 SNHLY, CDR2 FYNNEI. The CDR3 region has the DNA TGTGCCAGCAGTAACAGTGAGCAGTTCTTC. Protein: CASSNSEQFF.

This chain connects TRBV9 to TRBJ1-4; 11 bases fit TRBD1. V lost 4 bases to trimming and J lost 0 bases; unmatched junction nucleotides: 11. The V gene's germline CDR1 is SGDLS and CDR2 YYNGEE. CDR3 length: 19 amino acids. CDR3 sequence reads: CASSPRPGTGGPTNEKLFF. As DNA, the CDR3 is TGTGCCAGCAGCCCTCGGCCTGGGACAGGGGGACCAACTAATGAAAAACTGTTTTTT.

The chain employs TRBV25-1 and TRBJ2-7; D is possibly TRBD1 (5 bases). Between the trimmed V and J ends, which lost 7 bases and 2 bases, there was a span of 9 bases. The germline CDR1 and CDR2 sequences are MGHDK and SYGVNS. This CDR3 is 12 amino acids long. DNA for the CDR3: TGTGCCAGCACAGGGCAAACCTACGAGCAGTACTTC. The encoded protein is CASTGQTYEQYF.

The chain is built from TRBV25-1 and TRBJ2-1; 9 bases agree with TRBD2. Germline assignment: CDR1 MGHDK and CDR2 SYGVNS. This CDR3 spans 13 amino acids. CDR3 loop: CAISAGGGNEQFF. CDR3 nucleotide sequence: TGTGCTATCTCGGCGGGAGGGGGCAATGAGCAGTTCTTC.

The sample holds a few counts of this clone. This sequence joins TRBV7-9 and TRBJ1-5; a weak D match, TRBD1 (5 bases). This CDR3 spans 15 amino acids. The V gene lost 5 bases and the J gene lost 2 bases, with 13 bases spanning the gap. Germline loops: CDR1 SEHNR, CDR2 FQNEAQ (reference sequence). The DNA of the CDR3 is TGTGCCAGCAGCCCCCGGGGAGGGGGCAATCAGCCCCAGCATTTT. This encodes CASSPRGGGNQPQHF.